One sample yielded the 19 T cell receptor beta chains listed below, sequenced in a study of T cells after yellow fever vaccination. TCRdb re-called the 5' RACE reads with MiXCR, one entry per CDR3 protein. The sample holds under 550,000 distinct CDR3 sequences; roughly a fifth are singletons and the top ten take about a sixth. The input for sequencing was PBMCs, taken about 21 days after the first yellow fever vaccination. These receptors all stem from a man between 18 and 35 years old who received the YFV17D yellow fever vaccine.

This clonotype was seen a handful of times. The genes are TRBV5-1 and TRBJ2-5; 8 bases are a match to TRBD2. The V segment lost 3 bases and the J segment 3 bases; nucleotides outside the gene matches: 7. Germline V CDR1 and CDR2: SGHRS, YFSETQ. The CDR3 sequence is 15 residues long. In DNA form, the CDR3 reads TGCGCCAGCAGCTCGGGGGGGACTCAGGAAGAGACCCAGTACTTC. It encodes CASSSGGTQEETQYF. The full variable domain, completed using reference TRBV5-1 and TRBJ2-5, is KAGVTQTPRYLIKTRGQQVTLSCSPISGHRSVSWYQQTPGQGLQFLFEYFSETQRNKGNFPGRFSGRQFSNSRSEMNVSTLELGDSALYLCASSSGGTQEETQYFGPGTRLLVL.

The J gene is TRBJ2-5, the V gene TRBV4-1, with unresolved D. The CDR3 runs to 13 residues. CDR1 MGHRA and CDR2 YSYEKL come from the germline V gene. V gave up 1 base and J gave up 5 bases, with 8 bases separating them. CDR3 loop: CASSQGVMETQYF. The CDR3 DNA reads TGCGCCAGCAGCCAAGGGGTTATGGAGACCCAGTACTTC.

V usage is TRBV12-3 or TRBV12-4 and J usage is TRBJ2-1; D not resolved. V was pared by 3 bases and J by 4 bases, with 10 bases between. The CDR3 contains 14 residues. The CDR3 sequence: CASSFSSLYNEQFF. CDR3 DNA sequence: TGTGCCAGCAGTTTTAGTAGCCTTTACAATGAGCAGTTCTTC.

The chain joins TRBV5-1 to TRBJ2-7; either TRBD1 or TRBD2 may supply D (5 bases each). In germline, CDR1 is SGHRS, CDR2 YFSETQ. Trimming took off 4 bases at V and 3 bases at J, with 17 bases between the two ends. The CDR3 runs to 15 residues. CDR3 loop: CASSREPGRIYEQYF. Here the CDR3 DNA reads TGCGCCAGCAGCCGCGAACCGGGACGTATCTACGAGCAGTACTTC.

This clonotype was detected a few times. The V gene is TRBV6-1, the J gene TRBJ2-5; 8 bases map to TRBD2. V dropped 6 bases and J dropped 4; count of bases not matched to a gene: 13. Germline values: CDR1 MNHNS, CDR2 SASEGT. The CDR3 length is 16 residues. Written as DNA, the CDR3 is TGTGCCAGCAGCCCGGCTATAAGCGGGGGCGGAGAGACCCAGTACTTC. Translated: CASSPAISGGGETQYF.

This chain joins TRBV19 and TRBJ1-2; maybe TRBD1 (6 bases). The germline gives CDR1 LNHDA, CDR2 SQIVND (reference sequence). V was clipped by 5 bases and J by 8 bases, with 12 bases between them. The CDR3 contains 12 residues. The DNA for the CDR3 is TGTGCCAGTAGTTTACAGGGTTGGGGCTACACCTTC. It translates to CASSLQGWGYTF.

This clonotype was seen more than once but under ten times. The chain links TRBV2 to TRBJ2-1; D unclear. Germline V gives CDR1 SNHLY, CDR2 FYNNEI. The CDR3 sequence is 14 residues long. The V and J ends lost 9 bases and 2 bases respectively, with 14 bases between them. The CDR3 DNA sequence: TGTGCCAGAGGTGGTTCTTCTACCTACAATGAGCAGTTCTTC. The encoded protein is CARGGSSTYNEQFF.

This chain links TRBV12-3 or TRBV12-4 with TRBJ1-5; 9 nucleotides line up with TRBD1. The trim removed 7 bases at V and 4 bases at J, leaving 2 bases unmatched. This CDR3 is built from 13 residues. The CDR3 spells CASTGTGNQPQHF. DNA of the CDR3: TGTGCCAGCACCGGGACAGGGAATCAGCCCCAGCATTTT.

The gene calls are TRBV12-3 or TRBV12-4 and TRBJ1-5; D uncertain. Trimming cost V 5 bases and J 2 bases, with 10 bases left between them. The CDR3 length is 14 residues. The CDR3: CASSQLVGNQPQHF. CDR3 coding DNA: TGTGCCAGCAGTCAGTTGGTAGGCAATCAGCCCCAGCATTTT.

This clonotype was observed a handful of times. The gene calls are TRBV5-1 and TRBJ2-6; TRBD1 is a possible D gene (5 bases). Germline values: CDR1 SGHRS, CDR2 YFSETQ. V was clipped by 3 bases and J by 6 bases, with 13 bases between them. The CDR3 length is 15 residues. CDR3 sequence (DNA): TGCGCCAGCAGCTGGACGACAGATGCGGCCAACGTCCTGACTTTC. This encodes CASSWTTDAANVLTF.

Only a few counts were recorded for this clonotype. J is TRBJ1-1 and V is TRBV20-1, with TRBD1 as a possible D gene (6 bases). Per the germline V gene, CDR1 is DFQATT and CDR2 is SNEGSKA (reference sequence). The V and J ends lost 1 base and 4 bases respectively, with 13 bases between them. This CDR3 spans 14 amino acids. The CDR3 DNA is TGCAGTGCTAGAGTGGGGGGGCTAACCACTGAAGCTTTCTTT. Its protein product is CSARVGGLTTEAFF.

The rearrangement joins TRBV5-1 to TRBJ1-1; D gene uncertain. From germline, CDR1 is SGHRS and CDR2 YFSETQ. Trimming removed 4 bases from V and 3 bases from J, with 19 bases in between. This CDR3 comprises 16 residues. As DNA, the CDR3 is TGCGCCAGCAGCCCGCCTTGGGTCGGGCCGGACACTGAAGCTTTCTTT. This gives the protein CASSPPWVGPDTEAFF.

This clonotype appeared a few times. As DNA, the CDR3 is TGCAGTGCCCCTCCGGACAGTGCGAACACCGGGGAGCTGTTTTTT. This translates into CSAPPDSANTGELFF. The chain joins TRBV20-1 to TRBJ2-2, with D tentatively TRBD1 (6 bases). Between the trimmed V and J ends, which lost 6 bases and 0 bases, there was a span of 14 bases. Germline values: CDR1 DFQATT, CDR2 SNEGSKA (reference sequence). The CDR3 sequence is 15 residues long.

This clonotype was seen a handful of times. The chain carries TRBV5-1 and TRBJ1-5, with TRBD1 as a possible D gene (6 bases). V lost 1 base to trimming and J lost 4 bases, with 9 bases between them. Germline V gives CDR1 SGHRS, CDR2 YFSETQ. The CDR3 sequence is 14 residues long. The CDR3 sequence is CASSLQGLNQPQHF. CDR3 nucleotides: TGCGCCAGCAGCTTGCAGGGGTTGAATCAGCCCCAGCATTTT. Variable domain in full (rest from reference TRBV5-1 and TRBJ1-5): KAGVTQTPRYLIKTRGQQVTLSCSPISGHRSVSWYQQTPGQGLQFLFEYFSETQRNKGNFPGRFSGRQFSNSRSEMNVSTLELGDSALYLCASSLQGLNQPQHFGDGTRLSIL.

V gene TRBV7-3 combines with J gene TRBJ2-4; 9 positions agree with TRBD1. The CDR3 runs to 20 residues. V was pared by 4 bases and J by 0 bases, with 16 bases of the junction left unmatched. Per germline, CDR1 SGHTA and CDR2 FQGTGA. For the CDR3, the DNA is TGTGCCAGCAGCTATCGTCCCGGGACAGGGTCCACCCTAGCCAAAAACATTCAGTACTTC. Translated: CASSYRPGTGSTLAKNIQYF.

CDR3 sequence: CASSQVIGEIYEQYF. CDR3 in DNA: TGTGCCAGCAGCCAAGTAATTGGAGAGATCTACGAGCAGTACTTC. The chain has TRBV3-1 and TRBJ2-7, with D uncertain. V lost 1 base and J lost 3, with 13 bases in between. This CDR3 spans 15 amino acids. Germline V gene data show CDR1 as LGHDT and CDR2 as YNNKEL (reference sequence).

This clonotype was seen more than once but under ten times. The chain employs TRBV5-1 and TRBJ2-5, with TRBD1 as a possible D gene (6 bases). The CDR3 sequence is 16 residues long. Trimming pared 0 bases from V and 4 bases from J, leaving 16 bases between. Germline CDR1 and CDR2: SGHRS and YFSETQ. The CDR3 region has the DNA TGCGCCAGCAGCTTGGGGGCTTCAGGGGTGGTAGAGACCCAGTACTTC. Translation: CASSLGASGVVETQYF.

In its sample, this clonotype was seen a few times. V gene TRBV28 combines with J gene TRBJ2-1; D perhaps matches TRBD2 (6 bases). CDR1 is MDHEN and CDR2 is SYDVKM in the germline V gene. The V end lost 5 bases, the J end lost 8 bases, and 28 bases lay between the germline ends. This CDR3 spans 18 amino acids. CDR3 in DNA: TGTGCCAGCAGTCTCTCGGGACTCCGCTCAACCACGGTCCATGAGCAGTTCTTC. This codes for CASSLSGLRSTTVHEQFF.

This clonotype is a singleton in its sample. The rearrangement joins TRBV5-6 to TRBJ2-6; unclear D gene. The germline gives CDR1 SGHDT, CDR2 YYEEEE. The CDR3 totals 16 residues. With 2 bases removed from V and 0 bases from J, the gap between germline ends came to 9 bases. The DNA for the CDR3 is TGTGCCAGCAGCTTATTAGGATTCTCTGGGGCCAACGTCCTGACTTTC. Encoded protein: CASSLLGFSGANVLTF.